What follows are 20 T cell receptor beta chains derived from one specimen sequenced in a study of blood T cell repertoires in COVID-19. TCRdb's copy holds only in-frame clones and misses some; the assay was immunoSEQ multiplex PCR. The sample lists tens of thousands of clones; about 86% were seen once. The sample was peripheral blood. The receptors were gathered from a woman of 80 years or more in a cohort sampled during active or convalescent COVID-19.

The J gene is TRBJ1-1, the V gene TRBV27, with TRBD1 as a possible D gene (5 bases). V lost 1 base to trimming and J lost 6 bases, with 12 bases between them. Germline V gene lookup returns CDR1 MNHEY and CDR2 SMNVEV (reference sequence). The CDR3 has 14 residues. CDR3: CASSLLKEGAEAFF. CDR3 in DNA: TGTGCCAGCAGTTTATTAAAGGAAGGGGCTGAAGCTTTCTTT.

The chain links TRBV5-1 to TRBJ1-6, with 7 positions matching TRBD1. Unmatched junction bases numbered 6, after V lost 0 bases and J lost 9 bases. CDR3 length equals 15 residues. The germline V gene has CDR1 SGHRS and CDR2 YFSETQ. CDR3 sequence (DNA): TGCGCCAGCAGCTTGGGGGCAGGGGGTAGTTCACCCCTCCACTTT. This gives the protein CASSLGAGGSSPLHF.

This chain links TRBV6-5 with TRBJ2-1; no firm D call. CDR1 is MNHEY and CDR2 is SVGAGI in the germline V gene. V lost 6 bases and J lost 5, with 14 bases in between. There are 14 residues in the CDR3. The DNA of the CDR3 is TGTGCCAGCAGACCGAATCGCGGAAACAATGAGCAGTTCTTC. It codes for CASRPNRGNNEQFF.

The CDR3 bases are TGTGCCAGCAGTGAAAGCGGCAGTTACTCCTACAATGAGCAGTTCTTC. Translating it yields CASSESGSYSYNEQFF. The chain links TRBV6-1 to TRBJ2-1; maybe TRBD2 (5 bases). Germline values: CDR1 MNHNS, CDR2 SASEGT. The CDR3 loop spans 16 amino acids. V was trimmed by 2 bases and J by 0 bases, leaving 11 bases between them.

The V gene is TRBV28, the J gene TRBJ1-4, with 8 positions matching TRBD1. The CDR3 has 15 residues. Germline V CDR1 and CDR2: MDHEN, SYDVKM. The ends lost 4 bases at V and 4 bases at J; junction bases unmatched: 5. Here the CDR3 DNA reads TGTGCCAGCAGTTCGTACAGGGGGGGTAATGAAAAACTGTTTTTT. It codes for CASSSYRGGNEKLFF.

The V gene is TRBV3-1 (or the pseudogene TRBV3-2), the J gene TRBJ1-6; D possibly corresponds to TRBD1 (5 bases). From germline, CDR1 is LGHDT and CDR2 YNNKEL (reference sequence). The CDR3 contains 16 residues. The V end lost 0 bases, the J end lost 10 bases, and 16 bases lay between the germline ends. CDR3 coding DNA: TGTGCCAGCAGCCAAGATGGGGACTGGCCATGGTCACCCCTCCACTTT. Encoded protein: CASSQDGDWPWSPLHF.

This clone was recorded only once. The chain has TRBV6-5 and TRBJ1-4; a weak D match, TRBD1 (6 bases). The CDR3 totals 14 residues. Germline values: CDR1 MNHEY, CDR2 SVGAGI. V gave up 6 bases and J gave up 1 base, with 9 bases separating them. The CDR3, as DNA: TGTGCCAGCAGACTCAGGGGAACTAATGAAAAACTGTTTTTT. Translating gives CASRLRGTNEKLFF.

The chain uses TRBV27 and TRBJ1-1; tentatively, D is TRBD1 (6 bases). The length of the CDR3 is 16 residues. Trimming removed 5 bases at V and 4 bases at J, with 20 bases between. Germline CDR1 and CDR2: MNHEY and SMNVEV (reference sequence). The CDR3 coding sequence is TGTGCCAGCAGTCGGACAGATTCGGGGTTTGGCACTGAAGCTTTCTTT. It is translated as CASSRTDSGFGTEAFF.

The CDR3: CASDVGTGGFNNEQFF. The CDR3 DNA is TGTGCTAGTGATGTAGGGACAGGGGGATTCAACAATGAGCAGTTCTTC. This sequence joins TRBV12-5 and TRBJ2-1; 11 nucleotides align to TRBD1. Germline lookup yields CDR1 LGHNT and CDR2 FRNRAP. This CDR3 has 16 amino acids. J was trimmed by 5 bases and V by 7 bases; bases with no gene match: 10.

The J gene is TRBJ2-1, the V gene TRBV5-1, with D maybe TRBD2 (6 bases). The germline V gene encodes CDR1 SGHRS and CDR2 YFSETQ. The ends were cut back, 5 bases at V and 8 bases at J, with 20 bases in the middle. CDR3 length: 15 residues. CDR3 sequence reads: CASSSQGLFVDEQFF. The CDR3 region has the DNA TGCGCCAGCAGTAGTCAGGGACTTTTTGTGGATGAGCAGTTCTTC.

In this sample, this clone turned up once. The chain has TRBV4-1 and TRBJ2-1; 10 bases map to TRBD1. In germline, CDR1 is MGHRA, CDR2 YSYEKL. This CDR3 is 19 amino acids long. Trimming took 0 bases from V and 2 from J; bases not matched to a gene: 10. The CDR3 sequence: CASSQDRGIGTGAYNEQFF. The DNA for the CDR3 is TGCGCCAGCAGCCAAGATCGGGGAATCGGGACAGGGGCCTACAATGAGCAGTTCTTC.

This rearrangement joins TRBV29-1 to TRBJ1-1; no definite D call. In germline, CDR1 is SQVTM, CDR2 ANQGSEA. This CDR3 is 18 amino acids long. Between the trimmed V and J ends, which lost 0 bases and 1 base, there was a span of 21 bases. In DNA, the CDR3 is TGCAGCGTTGAAGATCGGAGGAGCAGGCCCCGGGGGAACACTGAAGCTTTCTTT. This sequence encodes CSVEDRRSRPRGNTEAFF.

J is TRBJ1-1 and V is TRBV5-1; no reliable D call. Germline V gene data show CDR1 as SGHRS and CDR2 as YFSETQ. The CDR3 loop spans 13 amino acids. V lost 4 bases and J 1 base, leaving 8 bases between the germline ends. CDR3 in amino acids: CASSPTANTEAFF. For the CDR3, the DNA is TGCGCCAGCAGCCCTACAGCGAACACTGAAGCTTTCTTT.

This rearrangement joins TRBV24-1 to TRBJ2-3; D remains unclear. V lost 4 bases to trimming and J lost 6 bases, with 10 bases between them. The CDR3 has 13 residues. Germline CDR1 is KGHDR and CDR2 is SFDVKD. The CDR3 coding sequence is TGTGCCACCAGTGAAAGCCAACCGGATACGCAGTATTTT. It is translated as CATSESQPDTQYF.

CDR3 nucleotides: TGTGCCAGCAGTGAAAACAGGGTGGGCACTGAAGCTTTCTTT. Its translation is CASSENRVGTEAFF. The chain has TRBV2 and TRBJ1-1; D may be TRBD1 (6 bases). The V gene lost 2 bases and the J gene lost 4 bases, with 11 bases spanning the gap. Germline loops: CDR1 SNHLY, CDR2 FYNNEI. This CDR3 has 14 amino acids.

The chain recombines TRBV29-1 with TRBJ1-2, with D perhaps TRBD1 (5 bases). The CDR3 is made up of 12 amino acids. Germline V CDR1 and CDR2: SQVTM, ANQGSEA. V was clipped by 6 bases and J by 3 bases, with 11 bases between them. This CDR3 reads CSVSGLDYGYTF. The CDR3 nucleotides are TGCAGCGTCTCGGGACTGGACTATGGCTACACCTTC.

CDR3 region: CASSLDLGANTEAFF. The CDR3 DNA sequence: TGCGCCAGCAGCTTGGATTTGGGGGCGAACACTGAAGCTTTCTTT. V usage is TRBV5-1 and J usage is TRBJ1-1, with D possibly matching TRBD1 (6 bases). The CDR3 is 15 amino acids. Germline V gene sequence: CDR1 SGHRS, CDR2 YFSETQ. V lost 0 bases and J lost 1, with 10 bases in between.

This clone was observed once. The J gene is TRBJ1-3, the V gene TRBV5-1; perhaps TRBD1 as D (5 bases). CDR3 size: 16 residues. Germline CDR1 and CDR2: SGHRS and YFSETQ. Trimming cost V 0 bases and J 0 bases, with 10 bases left between them. In DNA form, the CDR3 reads TGCGCCAGCAGCTTGGCCGACAGCTTCTCTGGAAACACCATATATTTT. Translation: CASSLADSFSGNTIYF.

The V call is TRBV5-1, the J call TRBJ1-6; the D gene is possibly TRBD1 (5 bases). V shed 5 bases and J shed 11 bases, with 17 bases lying between them. The CDR3 sequence is 14 residues long. Germline V gives CDR1 SGHRS, CDR2 YFSETQ. CDR3 sequence reads: CASRGAQESAPLHF. DNA of the CDR3: TGCGCCAGCAGAGGGGCACAAGAATCAGCACCCCTCCACTTT.

This chain joins TRBV28 and TRBJ1-2; 7 bases line up with TRBD1. CDR1 and CDR2 (germline): MDHEN, SYDVKM. V dropped 6 bases and J dropped 7; count of bases not matched to a gene: 8. CDR3 length: 13 amino acids. In DNA, the CDR3 is TGTGCCAGCAGGCCAGGGACAGACCGTGGCTACACCTTC. Residues: CASRPGTDRGYTF.